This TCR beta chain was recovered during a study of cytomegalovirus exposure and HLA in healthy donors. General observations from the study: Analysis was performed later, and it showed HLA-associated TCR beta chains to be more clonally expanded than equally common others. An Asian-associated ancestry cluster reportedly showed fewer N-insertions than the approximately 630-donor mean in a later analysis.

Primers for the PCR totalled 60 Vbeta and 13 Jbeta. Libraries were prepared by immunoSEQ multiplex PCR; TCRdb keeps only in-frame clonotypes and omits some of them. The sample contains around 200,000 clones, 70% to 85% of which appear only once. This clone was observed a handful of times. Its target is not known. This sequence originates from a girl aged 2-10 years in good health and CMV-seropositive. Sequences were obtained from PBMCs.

The DNA for the CDR3 is TGTGCCAGCAGTTACGACAGATCAAACACTGAAGCTTTCTTT. Its translation is CASSYDRSNTEAFF. J is TRBJ1-1 and V is TRBV6-5, with TRBD1 as a possible D gene (5 bases). CDR3 size: 14 residues. Germline loops: CDR1 MNHEY, CDR2 SVGAGI. Trimming removed 2 bases from V and 2 bases from J, with 9 bases in between.